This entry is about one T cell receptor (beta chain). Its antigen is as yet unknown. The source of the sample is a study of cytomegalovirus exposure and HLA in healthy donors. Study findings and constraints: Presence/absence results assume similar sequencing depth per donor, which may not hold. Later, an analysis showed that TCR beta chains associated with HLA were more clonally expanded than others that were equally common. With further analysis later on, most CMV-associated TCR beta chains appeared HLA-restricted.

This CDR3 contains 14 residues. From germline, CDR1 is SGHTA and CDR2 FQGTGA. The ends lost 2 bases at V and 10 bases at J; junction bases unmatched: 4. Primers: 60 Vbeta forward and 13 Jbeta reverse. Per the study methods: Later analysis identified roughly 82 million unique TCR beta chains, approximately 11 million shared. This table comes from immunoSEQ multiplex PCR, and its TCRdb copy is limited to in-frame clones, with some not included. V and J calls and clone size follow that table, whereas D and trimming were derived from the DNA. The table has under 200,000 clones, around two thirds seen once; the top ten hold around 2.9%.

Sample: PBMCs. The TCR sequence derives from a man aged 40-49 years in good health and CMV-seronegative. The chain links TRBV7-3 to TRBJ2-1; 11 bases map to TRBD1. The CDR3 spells CASSLGTGGVEQFF. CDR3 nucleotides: TGTGCCAGCAGCTTAGGGACAGGGGGAGTGGAGCAGTTCTTC. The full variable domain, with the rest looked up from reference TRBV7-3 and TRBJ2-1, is GAGVSQTPSNKVTEKGKYVELRCDPISGHTALYWYRQSLGQGPEFLIYFQGTGAADDSGLPNDRFFAVRPEGSVSTLKIQRTERGDSAVYLCASSLGTGGVEQFFGPGTRLTVL.